What follows are 22 T cell receptor beta chains derived from one specimen sequenced in a study of vaccination effects on CD4 cells after COVID-19. Following an approximately eleven-day culture, CD4+ T cells were purified. Their target antigens are unknown. Assay used: immunoSEQ multiplex PCR; TCRdb lists only in-frame clones, some missing. The sample carries around 70,000 clones, roughly three quarters recorded once. The specimen comprised CD4+ T cells from PBMCs cultured without peptide, sampled before COVID-19 vaccination. The receptors here all came from a human donor who received a COVID-19 vaccine.

This rearrangement joins TRBV18 to TRBJ2-1; 8 bases match TRBD2. Germline V gene sequence: CDR1 KGHSH, CDR2 LQKENI. The CDR3 runs 14 residues. V dropped 3 bases and J dropped 3; count of bases not matched to a gene: 1. The chain's CDR3 is CASSPRGVYNEQFF. CDR3 DNA: TGTGCCAGCTCACCGCGGGGGGTCTACAATGAGCAGTTCTTC.

The chain combines TRBV3-1 (or the pseudogene TRBV3-2) with TRBJ1-2, with D hard to call. Germline V gene lookup returns CDR1 LGHDT and CDR2 YNNKEL (reference sequence). The V and J ends lost 1 base and 11 bases respectively, with 11 bases between them. This CDR3 has 12 residues. CDR3 protein: CASSQGPERYTF. CDR3 nucleotides: TGTGCCAGCAGCCAAGGACCAGAGCGGTACACCTTC.

The V gene is TRBV10-3, the J gene TRBJ2-7, with 7 bases lining up with TRBD1. The CDR3 has 12 amino acids. The germline V gene has CDR1 ENHRY and CDR2 SYGVKD. The CDR3 sequence is CATQGPGGEQYV. For the CDR3, the DNA is TGTGCTACCCAGGGGCCAGGGGGCGAGCAGTACGTC.

The J gene is TRBJ1-2, the V gene TRBV12-3 or TRBV12-4, with unresolved D. V lost 1 base and J lost 7, with 10 bases in between. The CDR3 is 13 residues long. DNA for the CDR3: TGTGCCAGCAGTTTAGGGGAACTCGGTGGCTACACCTTC. Protein: CASSLGELGGYTF.

V gene TRBV5-4 combines with J gene TRBJ2-3; 10 nucleotides match TRBD2. The CDR3 spans 16 residues. Germline V gives CDR1 SGHNT, CDR2 YYREEE (reference sequence). Trimming took 0 bases from V and 4 from J; bases not matched to a gene: 5. In nucleotides, the CDR3 is TGTGCCAGCAGCTTGGGTCTAGCGGGGGACTCAGATACGCAGTATTTT. Translating it yields CASSLGLAGDSDTQYF. The full variable domain, completed using reference TRBV5-4 and TRBJ2-3, is ETGVTQSPTHLIKTRGQQVTLRCSSQSGHNTVSWYQQALGQGPQFIFQYYREEENGRGNFPPRFSGLQFPNYSSELNVNALELDDSALYLCASSLGLAGDSDTQYFGPGTRLTVL.

The chain employs TRBV9 and TRBJ1-1, with D unresolved. Deletions cut 0 bases from V and 2 bases from J, with 5 bases between. The CDR3 is made up of 13 amino acids. The germline V gene encodes CDR1 SGDLS and CDR2 YYNGEE. The CDR3 nucleotides read TGTGCCAGCAGCGTAGAGCTAAACACTGAAGCTTTCTTT. Amino acids: CASSVELNTEAFF.

The V and J genes are TRBV25-1 and TRBJ2-4; 7 bases map to TRBD1. Germline lookup yields CDR1 MGHDK and CDR2 SYGVNS. The J segment lost 8 bases and the V segment lost 4 bases, leaving 8 bases of the junction unmatched. This CDR3 spans 14 amino acids. The CDR3 DNA reads TGTGCCAGCAGTGCCTGGACAGGAGCGGACATTCAGTACTTC. This translates into CASSAWTGADIQYF. The entire variable domain, with the rest obtained from reference TRBV25-1 and TRBJ2-4, is as follows: EADIYQTPRYLVIGTGKKITLECSQTMGHDKMYWYQQDPGMELHLIHYSYGVNSTEKGDLSSESTVSRIRTEHFPLTLESARPSHTSQYLCASSAWTGADIQYFGAGTRLSVL.

This chain connects TRBV6-6 to TRBJ1-2; D might be TRBD1 (6 bases). Between the trimmed V and J ends, which lost 10 bases and 2 bases, there was a span of 17 bases. The CDR3 loop spans 14 amino acids. Per germline, CDR1 MNHNY and CDR2 SVGAGI (reference sequence). The CDR3 sequence is CATTQTGFNYGYTF. CDR3 nucleotide sequence: TGTGCCACTACACAAACAGGGTTCAACTATGGCTACACCTTC.

The chain recombines TRBV6-6 with TRBJ2-1; 7 nucleotides match TRBD2. This CDR3 spans 15 amino acids. V dropped 7 bases and J dropped 5; count of bases not matched to a gene: 11. CDR1 and CDR2 (germline): MNHNY, SVGAGI (reference sequence). The DNA for the CDR3 is TGTGCCAGCACTCTTCAACTAGCGTCAGACAATGAGCAGTTCTTC. Its translation: CASTLQLASDNEQFF.

The V gene is TRBV28, the J gene TRBJ2-3, with D unclear. Trimming stripped 5 bases from V and 2 bases from J, with 5 bases between. The germline V gene has CDR1 MDHEN and CDR2 SYDVKM. The CDR3 loop spans 12 amino acids. The CDR3 DNA reads TGTGCCAGCAGTGGGTTCACAGATACGCAGTATTTT. Its protein is CASSGFTDTQYF.

The chain employs TRBV9 and TRBJ1-3; D is unclear. Trimming took 0 bases from V and 0 from J, leaving 7 bases between them. The germline gives CDR1 SGDLS, CDR2 YYNGEE. The CDR3 extends over 15 amino acids. This CDR3 reads CASSVVGSSGNTIYF. The CDR3 nucleotides read TGTGCCAGCAGCGTAGTAGGGTCCTCTGGAAACACCATATATTTT.

This clone was seen more than once but under ten times. J is TRBJ2-1 and V is TRBV7-3; tentative D call: TRBD2 (6 bases). The CDR3 contains 15 residues. Trimming removed 5 bases at V and 4 bases at J, with 15 bases between. The germline V gene has CDR1 SGHTA and CDR2 FQGTGA. As DNA, the CDR3 is TGTGCCAGCAGCCCCCAAGTAGCGGTGTACAATGAGCAGTTCTTC. This encodes CASSPQVAVYNEQFF.

The rearrangement links TRBV19 to TRBJ1-1; TRBD1 is a possible D gene (5 bases). The germline gives CDR1 LNHDA, CDR2 SQIVND (reference sequence). Trimming shortened V by 2 bases and J by 0 bases, and 16 bases separated the two germline ends. The CDR3 is 17 residues long. The CDR3 region is CASSIRLGQLLNTEAFF. The CDR3 coding sequence is TGTGCCAGTAGTATACGGCTGGGGCAGCTATTGAACACTGAAGCTTTCTTT.

The gene calls are TRBV3-1 (or the pseudogene TRBV3-2) and TRBJ1-5; D gene unclear. V was shortened by 1 base and J by 6 bases, with 10 bases between the two germline ends. Germline V CDR1 and CDR2: LGHDT, YNNKEL (reference sequence). CDR3 size: 14 residues. CDR3 nucleotides: TGTGCCAGCAGCCAAGGGCGTCGGGTTCAGCCCCAGCATTTT. It specifies CASSQGRRVQPQHF.

The chain is built from TRBV5-1 and TRBJ1-2; 11 bases fit TRBD1. V trimming: 4 bases; J trimming: 7 bases; junction bases outside the gene matches: 9. CDR1 and CDR2 (germline): SGHRS, YFSETQ. The CDR3 is 15 amino acids. CDR3 sequence: CASSAEGQGARGYTF. CDR3 DNA sequence: TGCGCCAGCAGCGCAGAAGGACAGGGGGCTCGTGGCTACACCTTC.

CDR3 loop: CASSVATTPTDTQYF. The CDR3 DNA follows: TGTGCCAGCAGCGTAGCGACCACTCCCACAGATACGCAGTATTTT. This chain joins TRBV9 and TRBJ2-3, with D unresolved. In germline, CDR1 is SGDLS, CDR2 YYNGEE. This CDR3 contains 15 residues. Trimming stripped 0 bases from V and 2 bases from J, with 10 bases between.

V is TRBV3-1 (or the pseudogene TRBV3-2) and J is TRBJ2-1; 11 bases line up with TRBD2. The CDR3 spans 15 residues. V lost 6 bases to trimming and J lost 4 bases; unmatched junction nucleotides: 5. Germline V gene sequence: CDR1 LGHDT, CDR2 YNNKEL (reference sequence). This chain's CDR3 is CASSLLAGGYNEQFF. In DNA, the CDR3 is TGTGCCAGCAGTCTTCTAGCGGGGGGTTACAATGAGCAGTTCTTC.

The V and J genes are TRBV11-2 and TRBJ2-1; the match to TRBD1 covers 8 bases. Germline V gene data show CDR1 as SGHAT and CDR2 as FQNNGV. CDR3 length: 15 amino acids. With 2 bases clipped from V and 1 base from J, the junction kept 1 base outside the gene matches. DNA for the CDR3: TGTGCCAGCAGCTTAAGGGACAGGTCCTACAATGAGCAGTTCTTC. Encoded protein: CASSLRDRSYNEQFF.

This clone was observed a single time. The CDR3 end shows no conserved phenylalanine or tryptophan, and so a read error is likely. It is unclear where the CDR3 begins or ends on the DNA, so no DNA is shown, and the CDR3 is as TCRdb lists it. The rearrangement joins TRBV7-9 to TRBJ2-3. In germline, CDR1 is SEHNR, CDR2 FQNEAQ (reference sequence). The CDR3 contains 12 residues when both ends are counted. CDR3: CASSLIDARVTL.

The chain joins TRBV19 to TRBJ2-5; 9 nucleotides agree with TRBD1. The junction had 6 bases not matched to a gene; V was cut back by 6 bases and J by 1 base. The CDR3 runs 15 residues. The germline CDR1 and CDR2 sequences are LNHDA and SQIVND (reference sequence). The CDR3 loop reads CASRKDRGTQETQYF. The CDR3 DNA reads as TGTGCCAGTAGGAAGGACAGGGGTACCCAAGAGACCCAGTACTTC.

The genes are TRBV9 and TRBJ2-3; 15 bases are a match to TRBD2. The J segment lost 6 bases and the V segment lost 6 bases, leaving 8 bases of the junction unmatched. The CDR3 is 16 amino acids. From germline, CDR1 is SGDLS and CDR2 YYNGEE. CDR3 DNA sequence: TGTGCCAGCACCTTAGGACTAGCGGGGGGGAGGGATACGCAGTATTTT. Residues: CASTLGLAGGRDTQYF.

V is TRBV2 and J is TRBJ1-2; 8 positions match TRBD1. The CDR3 contains 14 residues. With 6 bases clipped from V and 4 bases from J, the junction kept 7 bases outside the gene matches. CDR1 and CDR2 (germline): SNHLY, FYNNEI. DNA of the CDR3: TGTGCCAGCAGAGCCGGACAGGGTTTCTATGGCTACACCTTC. Translation: CASRAGQGFYGYTF. The whole variable domain, remainder taken from reference TRBV2 and TRBJ1-2, is EPEVTQTPSHQVTQMGQEVILRCVPISNHLYFYWYRQILGQKVEFLVSFYNNEISEKSEIFDDQFSVERPDGSNFTLKIRSTKLEDSAMYFCASRAGQGFYGYTFGSGTRLTVV.